The 23 T cell receptor beta chains below all came from one sample that was sequenced in a study of cytomegalovirus exposure and HLA in healthy donors. The PCR used 60 Vbeta and 13 Jbeta primers. Measured with immunoSEQ multiplex PCR; TCRdb has only the in-frame clones, and not every one. The sample has 200,000 to 300,000 clones, 70% to 90% seen once. Input material: PBMCs. These receptors all come from a woman aged 60 to 75 in good health and CMV-seropositive.

V is TRBV10-3 and J is TRBJ1-6; 8 positions match TRBD1. The CDR3 totals 15 residues. Germline loops: CDR1 ENHRY, CDR2 SYGVKD. Trimming cost V 4 bases and J 7 bases; bases outside gene matches: 6. In nucleotides, the CDR3 is TGTGCCATCAGTGGAGCGGGACAGGCCAATTCACCCCTCCACTTT. Protein: CAISGAGQANSPLHF.

This chain connects TRBV10-1 to TRBJ2-3; TRBD2 aligns across 7 bases. The V gene's germline CDR1 is WNHNN and CDR2 SYGVQD (reference sequence). CDR3 length equals 17 residues. V lost 8 bases, J lost 1 base, and 15 bases stayed unmatched. The CDR3 nucleotides read TGCGCCAGCCGGGGAGCGGGATCCGAATCGGGCACAGATACGCAGTATTTT. This encodes CASRGAGSESGTDTQYF.

The rearrangement uses TRBV5-5 and TRBJ1-1, with 9 nucleotides matching TRBD1. The CDR3 consists of 13 residues. Germline V gene data show CDR1 as SGHKS and CDR2 as YYEKEE (reference sequence). V was pared by 4 bases and J by 12 bases, with 10 bases of the junction left unmatched. The CDR3 spells CASSTISNRGPFF. DNA of the CDR3: TGTGCCAGCAGCACCATCTCGAACAGGGGGCCTTTCTTT.

This clone has a handful of counts. Written as DNA, the CDR3 is TGTGCCAGCAGCCCGCACCAGGGTGCAACTAATGAAAAACTGTTTTTT. Protein product: CASSPHQGATNEKLFF. The chain carries TRBV14 and TRBJ1-4; a possible D gene is TRBD1 (5 bases). The V end lost 4 bases, the J end lost 0 bases, and 12 bases lay between the germline ends. Germline V gene data show CDR1 as SGHDN and CDR2 as FVKESK. The length of the CDR3 is 16 residues.

The CDR3 loop reads CASSVGQINQPQHF. The CDR3 DNA is TGTGCCAGCAGCGTGGGACAGATCAATCAGCCCCAGCATTTT. The chain carries TRBV7-2 and TRBJ1-5, with 7 bases lining up with TRBD1. The germline V gene encodes CDR1 SGHTA and CDR2 FQGNSA. The V and J ends lost 5 bases and 3 bases, in that order; junction bases with no gene match: 4. CDR3 length: 14 residues.

J is TRBJ1-1 and V is TRBV2; 10 bases agree with TRBD1. Per germline, CDR1 SNHLY and CDR2 FYNNEI. J was trimmed by 5 bases and V by 6 bases; bases with no gene match: 9. CDR3 length: 15 amino acids. Here the CDR3 DNA reads TGTGCCAGCAGCCCCCCCCCGGGACAGGGGACTGAAGCTTTCTTT. It specifies CASSPPPGQGTEAFF.

This rearrangement joins TRBV14 to TRBJ1-4; D perhaps matches TRBD1 (5 bases). The CDR3 sequence is 15 residues long. Germline assignment: CDR1 SGHDN and CDR2 FVKESK. Trimming pared 2 bases from V and 6 bases from J, leaving 13 bases between. The CDR3 region is CASSQIPQGYEKLFF. The DNA for the CDR3 is TGTGCCAGCAGCCAAATCCCCCAGGGATATGAAAAACTGTTTTTT.

The chain employs TRBV5-1 and TRBJ1-2; 7 bases line up with TRBD1. The germline CDR1 and CDR2 sequences are SGHRS and YFSETQ. The CDR3 totals 14 residues. With 4 bases clipped from V and 8 bases from J, the junction kept 11 bases outside the gene matches. The CDR3 is CASSPLQTGKGYTF. The CDR3 DNA sequence: TGCGCCAGCAGCCCACTGCAGACAGGGAAAGGCTACACCTTC. The entire variable domain, with the rest obtained from reference TRBV5-1 and TRBJ1-2, is as follows: KAGVTQTPRYLIKTRGQQVTLSCSPISGHRSVSWYQQTPGQGLQFLFEYFSETQRNKGNFPGRFSGRQFSNSRSEMNVSTLELGDSALYLCASSPLQTGKGYTFGSGTRLTVV.

As regards this clone: Other DNA sequences in this sample translate to the same CDR3. J is TRBJ1-5 and V is TRBV27; D uncertain. V was pared by 8 bases and J by 0 bases, with 8 bases between. This CDR3 has 13 residues. Germline assignment: CDR1 MNHEY and CDR2 SMNVEV (reference sequence). Here the CDR3 DNA reads TGTGCCAGCGGGAGAGGTAGCAATCAGCCCCAGCATTTT. Translated: CASGRGSNQPQHF.

The chain joins TRBV7-2 to TRBJ1-5; 8 nucleotides agree with TRBD1. Germline V gene lookup returns CDR1 SGHTA and CDR2 FQGNSA. Germline trimming cut 5 bases from V and 2 bases from J; bases unmatched to any gene: 8. CDR3 length equals 16 residues. The CDR3 spells CASSPGTGRGNQPQHF. The CDR3 DNA reads TGTGCCAGCAGCCCCGGGACAGGTCGAGGCAATCAGCCCCAGCATTTT.

The CDR3 region is CASSPQQGTYGYTF. As DNA, the CDR3 is TGTGCCAGCAGCCCCCAACAGGGGACCTATGGCTACACCTTC. The chain uses TRBV7-9 and TRBJ1-2; 7 bases match TRBD1. In germline, CDR1 is SEHNR, CDR2 FQNEAQ (reference sequence). V lost 5 bases, J lost 4 bases, and 7 bases stayed unmatched. CDR3 size: 14 residues.

The chain has TRBV7-8 and TRBJ2-7, with TRBD2 identical over 8 bases. The CDR3 runs 18 residues. Germline V gene data show CDR1 as SGHVS and CDR2 as FQNEAQ. The ends lost 5 bases at V and 2 bases at J; junction bases unmatched: 17. CDR3 nucleotides: TGTGCCAGCAGCCCGCGCCTAGGAAGGCGGGAGGACGCCTACGAGCAGTACTTC. Translated, it gives CASSPRLGRREDAYEQYF.

The CDR3 nucleotides are TGTGCCAGCAGCGTAGATGCAGGAAGGGGCCCCTACGAGCAGTACTTC. Its translation: CASSVDAGRGPYEQYF. The chain uses TRBV9 and TRBJ2-7, with D perhaps TRBD1 (5 bases). This CDR3 is built from 16 residues. V lost 0 bases and J lost 2, with 15 bases in between. Germline V gives CDR1 SGDLS, CDR2 YYNGEE.

The rearrangement links TRBV7-9 to TRBJ2-7; D is possibly TRBD1 (5 bases). The CDR3 totals 15 residues. Trimming removed 3 bases from V and 5 bases from J, with 17 bases in between. Germline V gene lookup returns CDR1 SEHNR and CDR2 FQNEAQ (reference sequence). The CDR3 reads CASSLIGAIGDEQYF. The CDR3 DNA sequence: TGTGCCAGCAGCTTGATAGGGGCGATCGGCGACGAGCAGTACTTC.

The CDR3 nucleotides are TGTGCCAGCAGCTTAACGACAGGGGAAGGAAACACCATATATTTT. Translated, it gives CASSLTTGEGNTIYF. The chain joins TRBV7-3 to TRBJ1-3, with 8 bases lining up with TRBD1. The junction had 2 bases not matched to a gene; V was cut back by 0 bases and J by 4 bases. CDR1 is SGHTA and CDR2 is FQGTGA in the germline V gene. The CDR3 totals 15 residues.

The rearrangement links TRBV27 to TRBJ2-5, with D hard to call. V was pared by 0 bases and J by 1 base, with 9 bases between. This CDR3 contains 15 residues. The germline V gene has CDR1 MNHEY and CDR2 SMNVEV (reference sequence). CDR3 DNA sequence: TGTGCCAGCAGTTTATCGTGGGCAGCCCAAGAGACCCAGTACTTC. It encodes CASSLSWAAQETQYF.

The chain is built from TRBV5-4 and TRBJ1-1; the match to TRBD1 covers 7 bases. The CDR3 runs 15 residues. V lost 4 bases to trimming and J lost 4 bases; unmatched junction nucleotides: 10. Germline assignment: CDR1 SGHNT and CDR2 YYREEE (reference sequence). DNA of the CDR3: TGTGCCAGCAGCCTACAGGGGTCTTGGGGCACTGAAGCTTTCTTT. Translation gives CASSLQGSWGTEAFF.

This chain's CDR3 is CAWSPLGQQGWLYGYTF. CDR3 DNA: TGTGCCTGGAGTCCTCTGGGGCAACAGGGCTGGTTATATGGCTACACCTTC. V and J are TRBV30 and TRBJ1-2; D might be TRBD1 (6 bases). V lost 2 bases to trimming and J lost 5 bases, with 24 bases between them. This CDR3 has 17 residues. Germline lookup yields CDR1 GTSNPN and CDR2 SVGIG (reference sequence).

This chain uses TRBV27 with TRBJ1-2; a possible D gene is TRBD1 (5 bases). Trimming removed 5 bases from V and 0 bases from J, with 10 bases in between. This CDR3 region has 14 residues. Germline V gene sequence: CDR1 MNHEY, CDR2 SMNVEV (reference sequence). The chain's CDR3 is CASSRGRTNYGYTF. The CDR3 DNA sequence: TGTGCCAGCAGTCGGGGGAGGACTAACTATGGCTACACCTTC.

Regarding this clone: Other DNA sequences within the sample encode an identical CDR3. The chain links TRBV19 to TRBJ2-7; TRBD1 matches at 9 bases. CDR1 is LNHDA, CDR2 SQIVND, per germline (reference sequence). The CDR3 is 14 amino acids. The junction had 2 bases not matched to a gene; V was cut back by 1 base and J by 4 bases. CDR3: CASSIVGTGYEQYF. As DNA, the CDR3 is TGTGCCAGTAGTATAGTCGGGACAGGGTACGAGCAGTACTTC.

This chain connects TRBV5-6 to TRBJ2-1; the match to TRBD2 covers 8 bases. V was pared by 1 base and J by 7 bases, with 13 bases of the junction left unmatched. Looked up from germline, CDR1 is SGHDT and CDR2 is YYEEEE. The CDR3 length is 17 residues. The CDR3 sequence: CASSLLRRSGSYNEQFF. CDR3 bases: TGTGCCAGCAGCTTGCTCAGAAGAAGCGGGAGTTATAATGAGCAGTTCTTC.

This clone turned up a few times. The V call is TRBV13, the J call TRBJ1-1; D is unresolved. Germline loops: CDR1 PRHDT, CDR2 FYEKMQ (reference sequence). This CDR3 is 15 amino acids long. Trimming took off 5 bases at V and 6 bases at J, with 19 bases between the two ends. This CDR3 is CASSPRAGVPSEAFF. CDR3 bases: TGTGCCAGCAGCCCGAGGGCCGGGGTCCCCTCTGAAGCTTTCTTT.

The chain joins TRBV7-3 to TRBJ2-2; TRBD1 matches 7 bases. J was trimmed by 1 base and V by 5 bases; bases with no gene match: 7. Germline CDR1 reads SGHTA; CDR2 reads FQGTGA. The CDR3 totals 16 residues. The CDR3 DNA reads as TGTGCCAGCAGCCCCCTGACAGGGATGAACACCGGGGAGCTGTTTTTT. Encoded protein: CASSPLTGMNTGELFF.